This paragraph reports one TCR beta chain. Antigen: not known. This entry belongs to a study of shared clonotypes between healthy human individuals. On the study more broadly: Contributing individuals were a couple of females and a few males aged 18 to 49.

Terminally differentiated effector memory CD45RA+ cells were left out of the naive CD8 fraction, which was CD45RO-negative and positively selected for CCR7. Germline V gene lookup returns CDR1 ENHRY and CDR2 SYGVKD. The CDR3 covers 12 residues. The ends were cut back, 11 bases at V and 13 bases at J, with 21 bases in the middle. Notes on the study in general: Among donors, sharing of clonotypes was expected to be affected by sequencing depth.

The data were produced by immunoSEQ multiplex PCR, yet TCRdb's version contains in-frame clones alone and is incomplete. The data show about 870,000 clones, with almost 95% seen just once and approximately 25% held by the top ten. The source material was naive CD8+ T cells sorted from blood. This clonotype was obtained from a young man in good health. The chain employs TRBV10-3 and TRBJ2-1, with D perhaps assigned TRBD1 or TRBD2 (7 bases each). Here the CDR3 DNA reads TGTGCCCTTTCCCCACAGGGGACTACCCAGTTCTTC. Translation: CALSPQGTTQFF.